The 10 T cell receptor beta chains below come from one sample, sequenced in a study of T cells after yellow fever vaccination. TCRdb ran MiXCR on the 5' RACE reads and lists one entry per CDR3 protein. The table records 300,000 to 400,000 distinct CDR3 sequences, roughly an eighth of them present only once. Source: CD4+ T cells sorted from PBMCs, taken 15 days after the yellow fever booster vaccination. Receptors were obtained from a man aged 18 to 30 who received the YFV17D yellow fever vaccine.

On this clonotype: The junction and the germline gene differ at one end; a read error may be behind it. The rearrangement joins TRBV6-1 to TRBJ1-6; D not resolved. The CDR3 length is 12 residues. The germline V gene has CDR1 MNHNS and CDR2 SASEGT. The CDR3 reads CASSERGEPWDF. The DNA of the CDR3 is TGTGCCAGCAGTGAGCGTGGGGAGCCCTGGGACTTT.

This chain joins TRBV30 and TRBJ1-1; D uncertain. Germline CDR1 is GTSNPN and CDR2 is SVGIG (reference sequence). The CDR3 runs to 10 residues. V was trimmed by 3 bases and J by 5 bases, leaving 4 bases between them. For the CDR3, the DNA is TGTGCCTGGAGCAGGACTGAAGCTTTCTTT. This gives the protein CAWSRTEAFF.

This clonotype has ten or more counts. This chain uses TRBV11-2 with TRBJ2-7, with a tentative D call TRBD1 (6 bases). V dropped 2 bases and J dropped 6 bases, with 14 bases sitting between them. CDR3 length: 14 residues. CDR1 is SGHAT and CDR2 is FQNNGV in the germline V gene. The CDR3 DNA reads TGTGCCAGCAGCTTACAAGGGACAACGCGCGAGCAGTACGTC. This translates into CASSLQGTTREQYV.

This clonotype has a handful of counts. The rearrangement uses TRBV5-1 and TRBJ2-7; the D call may be TRBD1 or TRBD2 (7 bases each). Germline assignment: CDR1 SGHRS and CDR2 YFSETQ. The CDR3 is 16 residues long. V was cut by 4 bases and J by 2 bases, with 19 bases left in between. CDR3 protein: CASSQGGENFAYEQYV. CDR3 DNA sequence: TGCGCCAGCAGCCAGGGGGGGGAAAACTTCGCCTACGAGCAGTACGTC.

The V and J genes are TRBV29-1 and TRBJ1-2; D uncertain. The CDR3 loop spans 14 amino acids. Looked up from germline, CDR1 is SQVTM and CDR2 is ANQGSEA. The ends were cut back, 1 base at V and 4 bases at J, with 13 bases in the middle. CDR3 residues: CSVEGAGGLYGYTF. The CDR3 nucleotides are TGCAGCGTTGAAGGTGCCGGTGGCCTCTATGGCTACACCTTC.

This chain uses TRBV2 with TRBJ1-5; D unresolved. Germline V lookup: CDR1 SNHLY, CDR2 FYNNEI. CDR3 length equals 13 residues. V lost 5 bases and J 3 bases, leaving 8 bases between the germline ends. CDR3 coding DNA: TGTGCCAGCAGTTGGACGCCCAATCAGCCCCAGCATTTT. Protein: CASSWTPNQPQHF.

This clonotype was counted a few times. J is TRBJ2-7 and V is TRBV5-1; TRBD2 agrees at 8 bases. Trimming removed 2 bases from V and 5 bases from J; junction bases left unmatched: 6. The length of the CDR3 is 14 residues. From germline, CDR1 is SGHRS and CDR2 YFSETQ. As DNA, the CDR3 is TGCGCCAGCAGCTTTGAGGCGGGGGGCCACGAGCAGTACGTC. It translates to CASSFEAGGHEQYV.

This clonotype has more than one count but fewer than ten. The chain joins TRBV6-2 or TRBV6-3 to TRBJ1-5; D not resolved. CDR3 length: 14 amino acids. CDR1 and CDR2 from the germline V gene are MNHEY and SVGEGT. The V and J ends lost 3 bases and 7 bases respectively, with 13 bases between them. The CDR3 DNA reads as TGTGCCAGCAGTTATATGGCGGGCCGACAGCCCCAGCATTTT. Translation gives CASSYMAGRQPQHF.

This clonotype was recorded only once. This chain uses TRBV6-5 with TRBJ1-4, with a possible D match to TRBD1 (6 bases). Germline V gene lookup returns CDR1 MNHEY and CDR2 SVGAGI. V was cut by 8 bases and J by 6 bases, with 10 bases left in between. This CDR3 is 12 amino acids long. This chain's CDR3 is CASQGWDEKLFF. The CDR3 region has the DNA TGTGCCAGCCAGGGGTGGGATGAAAAACTGTTTTTT.

The chain couples TRBV11-3 to TRBJ2-3; no clear D. The CDR3 totals 15 residues. With 4 bases removed from V and 1 base from J, the gap between germline ends came to 12 bases. Per germline, CDR1 SGHNT and CDR2 YENEEA. The CDR3 here is CASSSNGRGTDTQYF. Here the CDR3 DNA reads TGTGCCAGCAGCTCAAACGGCCGAGGCACAGATACGCAGTATTTT.